These 23 T cell receptor beta chains originate from one sample sequenced in a study of cytomegalovirus exposure and HLA in healthy donors. The PCR contained 60 Vbeta and 13 Jbeta primers. Profiled with immunoSEQ multiplex PCR; TCRdb holds only in-frame clones, not every one. Among some 99,000 clones listed, roughly 76% were seen once. The source material was PBMCs. These receptors came from a man between 40 and 49 years old in good health and CMV-seronegative.

V and J are TRBV9 and TRBJ1-2, with D hard to call. Germline V gene lookup returns CDR1 SGDLS and CDR2 YYNGEE. V was clipped by 0 bases and J by 4 bases, with 10 bases between them. The CDR3 extends over 14 amino acids. This CDR3 reads CASSVDADTYGYTF. For the CDR3, the DNA is TGTGCCAGCAGCGTAGACGCAGACACCTATGGCTACACCTTC.

V is TRBV7-8 and J is TRBJ2-5; D possibly corresponds to TRBD1 (5 bases). Near its end, the DNA agrees better with TRBJ2-7, so the J call may be wrong. Germline V CDR1 and CDR2: SGHVS, FQNEAQ. The CDR3 totals 14 residues. Here the CDR3 reads CASSSDRPMYEQYF. CDR3 bases: TGTGCCAGCAGCTCCGACAGACCCATGTACGAGCAGTACTTC.

The chain employs TRBV9 and TRBJ2-7, with a possible D match to TRBD1 (6 bases). The V and J ends lost 3 bases and 7 bases respectively, with 17 bases between them. Germline V CDR1 and CDR2: SGDLS, YYNGEE. This CDR3 has 14 residues. Here the CDR3 reads CASSAGTTTGEQYF. The CDR3 DNA sequence: TGTGCCAGCAGCGCAGGGACAACGACCGGGGAGCAGTACTTC.

The chain has TRBV19 and TRBJ2-1, with D perhaps matching TRBD2 (6 bases). Trimming removed 1 base at V and 8 bases at J, with 18 bases between. Germline lookup yields CDR1 LNHDA and CDR2 SQIVND (reference sequence). The CDR3 length is 16 residues. The CDR3 protein is CASSIVAASELDEQFF. The CDR3 nucleotides read TGTGCCAGTAGTATAGTCGCGGCTAGCGAGTTGGATGAGCAGTTCTTC.

This chain joins TRBV5-1 and TRBJ2-2, with 10 bases matching TRBD2. This CDR3 has 18 amino acids. Germline loops: CDR1 SGHRS, CDR2 YFSETQ. The V segment lost 2 bases and the J segment 3 bases; nucleotides outside the gene matches: 10. CDR3 sequence (DNA): TGCGCCAGCAGCTTAGCTAGCGGGGGAATTATCGACACCGGGGAGCTGTTTTTT. Its protein is CASSLASGGIIDTGELFF. Using reference TRBV5-1 and TRBJ2-2 for the parts outside the CDR3, the full variable domain is KAGVTQTPRYLIKTRGQQVTLSCSPISGHRSVSWYQQTPGQGLQFLFEYFSETQRNKGNFPGRFSGRQFSNSRSEMNVSTLELGDSALYLCASSLASGGIIDTGELFFGEGSRLTVL.

The V gene is TRBV28, the J gene TRBJ1-6; 9 positions agree with TRBD1. V trimming: 11 bases; J trimming: 7 bases; junction bases outside the gene matches: 18. The CDR3 has 17 amino acids. From germline, CDR1 is MDHEN and CDR2 SYDVKM. The CDR3 reads CAVTGTGRSYENSPLHF. In DNA, the CDR3 is TGTGCCGTGACTGGGACAGGGAGGTCGTATGAGAATTCACCCCTCCACTTT.

This chain connects TRBV4-3 to TRBJ2-3, with 11 nucleotides matching TRBD2. Germline assignment: CDR1 LGHNA and CDR2 YSLEER. The CDR3 is 19 residues long. J gave up 0 bases and V 1 base, and 9 bases lay outside the gene matches. The DNA for the CDR3 is TGCGCCAGCAGCCAAGGTCCTAGCGGGGGGACCACTAGCACAGATACGCAGTATTTT. It codes for CASSQGPSGGTTSTDTQYF.

This chain uses TRBV5-5 with TRBJ1-2, with D possibly being TRBD1 (6 bases). The CDR3 consists of 13 residues. The germline V gene encodes CDR1 SGHKS and CDR2 YYEKEE (reference sequence). The V end was cut by 5 bases, the J end by 10 bases, with 18 bases between. This CDR3 reads CASRGMGTTDYTF. The DNA for the CDR3 is TGTGCCAGCAGGGGAATGGGGACAACGGACTACACCTTC.

The rearrangement uses TRBV19 and TRBJ1-1; unclear D gene. Germline CDR1 and CDR2: LNHDA and SQIVND (reference sequence). V lost 6 bases and J 0 bases, leaving 20 bases between the germline ends. The CDR3 consists of 17 residues. CDR3 in DNA: TGTGCCAGTAGGGTACGGTTCCGTGGGCATATGAACACTGAAGCTTTCTTT. Amino acids: CASRVRFRGHMNTEAFF. The full variable domain, with the rest looked up from reference TRBV19 and TRBJ1-1, is DGGITQSPKYLFRKEGQNVTLSCEQNLNHDAMYWYRQDPGQGLRLIYYSQIVNDFQKGDIAEGYSVSREKKESFPLTVTSAQKNPTAFYLCASRVRFRGHMNTEAFFGQGTRLTVV.

The chain couples TRBV18 to TRBJ2-2; 12 positions agree with TRBD1. The CDR3 extends over 17 amino acids. V was clipped by 4 bases and J by 2 bases; unmatched bases: 5. Germline V gives CDR1 KGHSH, CDR2 LQKENI. This CDR3 is CASSRGTGGRNTGELFF. The CDR3 coding sequence is TGTGCCAGCTCACGAGGGACAGGGGGCCGTAACACCGGGGAGCTGTTTTTT.

This clone was seen more than once but under ten times. The chain is built from TRBV28 and TRBJ2-7, with 9 bases lining up with TRBD1. CDR3 size: 16 residues. Germline CDR1 MDHEN, CDR2 SYDVKM. V was clipped by 3 bases and J by 3 bases; unmatched bases: 9. CDR3 DNA sequence: TGTGCCAGCAGTTTCGGGACGGGACAGGGATTCTACGAGCAGTACTTC. This codes for CASSFGTGQGFYEQYF.

The rearrangement uses TRBV9 and TRBJ2-2; D remains ambiguous. The ends were cut back, 5 bases at V and 0 bases at J, with 8 bases in the middle. This CDR3 contains 14 residues. CDR1 is SGDLS, CDR2 YYNGEE, per germline. Here the CDR3 DNA reads TGTGCCAGCAGGCCCACTACGAACACCGGGGAGCTGTTTTTT. Translated, it gives CASRPTTNTGELFF.

The chain recombines TRBV15 with TRBJ2-3; D is unresolved. Trimming took 0 bases from V and 2 from J, leaving 9 bases between them. Germline V gives CDR1 LNHNV, CDR2 YYDKDF (reference sequence). The CDR3 totals 15 residues. The CDR3 DNA follows: TGTGCCACCAGCAGAGATCCTACTACCACAGATACGCAGTATTTT. Encoded protein: CATSRDPTTTDTQYF.

This rearrangement joins TRBV7-9 to TRBJ2-2; 15 nucleotides match TRBD2. J lost 8 bases, V lost 5 bases, and 6 bases had no gene match. This CDR3 is built from 16 residues. In germline, CDR1 is SEHNR, CDR2 FQNEAQ (reference sequence). The CDR3 loop is CASSKGLAGGIGELFF. The CDR3 region has the DNA TGTGCCAGCAGCAAGGGACTAGCGGGAGGAATAGGGGAGCTGTTTTTT.

As for this clone: Its ends do not fully match the called genes, so a read error is possible. The V gene is TRBV7-9, the J gene TRBJ2-7; D is perhaps TRBD1 (6 bases). CDR1 SEHNR and CDR2 FQNEAQ come from the germline V gene (reference sequence). CDR3 length: 15 residues. The CDR3 is CSSSLEGVGAYEQYF. CDR3 nucleotide sequence: TGTTCCAGCAGCCTTGAGGGGGTGGGCGCCTACGAGCAGTACTTC.

This chain connects TRBV9 to TRBJ2-7; D is unclear. Germline CDR1 SGDLS, CDR2 YYNGEE. The CDR3 covers 15 residues. Trimming left V 0 bases short and J 0 bases short, with 10 bases between. This CDR3 reads CASSVGVKSSYEQYF. As DNA, the CDR3 is TGTGCCAGCAGCGTAGGTGTTAAGAGCTCCTACGAGCAGTACTTC. The full variable domain, in which reference TRBV9 and TRBJ2-7 provide the parts outside the CDR3, is DSGVTQTPKHLITATGQRVTLRCSPRSGDLSVYWYQQSLDQGLQFLIQYYNGEERAKGNILERFSAQQFPDLHSELNLSSLELGDSALYFCASSVGVKSSYEQYFGPGTRLTVT.

Here the CDR3 reads CASSPRDLFTDTQYF. CDR3 bases: TGTGCCAGCAGTCCCCGGGACTTGTTCACAGATACGCAGTATTTT. The chain couples TRBV14 to TRBJ2-3, with D maybe TRBD2 (6 bases). V lost 6 bases to trimming and J lost 2 bases, with 15 bases between them. Per the germline V gene, CDR1 is SGHDN and CDR2 is FVKESK. The CDR3 loop spans 15 amino acids.

This clone appeared a few times. The chain has TRBV7-6 and TRBJ1-5; D call uncertain. V lost 5 bases and J 3 bases, leaving 8 bases between the germline ends. Germline loops: CDR1 SGHVS, CDR2 FNYEAQ. This CDR3 has 13 amino acids. The CDR3 nucleotides are TGTGCCAGCAGCCCCCATCCCAATCAGCCCCAGCATTTT. Its protein product is CASSPHPNQPQHF.

This clone occurred a few times. This rearrangement joins TRBV19 to TRBJ2-5; TRBD2 agrees at 14 bases. The CDR3 covers 18 residues. V shed 3 bases and J 4 bases; nucleotides not matched to a gene: 10. From germline, CDR1 is LNHDA and CDR2 SQIVND (reference sequence). CDR3 nucleotides: TGTGCCAGTAGTATCCGGGGACTAGCGGGAGATCTTGGAGAGACCCAGTACTTC. This encodes CASSIRGLAGDLGETQYF.

This chain uses TRBV19 with TRBJ2-1; 16 bases map to TRBD2. Trimming removed 6 bases from V and 0 bases from J; junction bases left unmatched: 17. The CDR3 consists of 22 residues. The germline CDR1 and CDR2 sequences are LNHDA and SQIVND (reference sequence). CDR3 coding DNA: TGTGCCAGTAGCCTCATCCCACTCTCGGGACTAGCGGGAGGGCCCTCCTACAATGAGCAGTTCTTC. Residues: CASSLIPLSGLAGGPSYNEQFF.

The table lists this clone with a few counts. The chain carries TRBV5-4 and TRBJ2-3, with D possibly being TRBD2 (5 bases). There are 14 residues in the CDR3. Trimming removed 5 bases at V and 2 bases at J, with 12 bases between. CDR1 and CDR2 (germline): SGHNT, YYREEE (reference sequence). DNA of the CDR3: TGTGCCAGCAGGCTCCCGGGAAACACAGATACGCAGTATTTT. Translation: CASRLPGNTDTQYF.

This rearrangement joins TRBV7-9 to TRBJ1-2; maybe TRBD1 (6 bases). The CDR3 loop spans 13 amino acids. Trimming stripped 6 bases from V and 8 bases from J, with 16 bases between. CDR1 and CDR2 from the germline V gene are SEHNR and FQNEAQ (reference sequence). This CDR3 is CASSSTGSEGYTF. The CDR3 DNA sequence: TGTGCCAGCAGTTCTACAGGGTCAGAAGGCTACACCTTC.

The table lists this clone with a few counts. CDR3 DNA: TGTGCCAGTAGTATAGACAGGGAATTGAATCAGCCCCAGCATTTT. Amino acid sequence: CASSIDRELNQPQHF. The chain employs TRBV19 and TRBJ1-5; D is possibly TRBD1 (5 bases). The germline V and J ends were trimmed by 0 bases and 4 bases, with 10 bases remaining between them. The CDR3 spans 15 residues. Germline CDR1 and CDR2: LNHDA and SQIVND (reference sequence).